The clone carrying this T cell receptor (beta chain) was detected ten times or more. Its antigen is still unknown. Patients sequenced had flow cytometry evidence of CD8+CD57+ cell expansion. The patients, all of them, had severe acquired aplastic anemia. Blood samples were obtained from patients who had received no prior therapy. The data stem from a study of CD8+CD57+ T cells in acquired aplastic anemia. Study-level information: Quantities of DNA derived from sorted CD4+ and CD8+ cells averaged roughly 3.4 ug. Study-wide results and caveats: The study found no significant CD8+ Simpson's diversity difference between patients and controls.

The CDR3 has 13 amino acids. Germline V gene lookup returns CDR1 SEHNR and CDR2 FQNEAQ (reference sequence). Trimming took 5 bases from V and 2 from J; bases not matched to a gene: 2. TCR beta VDJ and CDR3 were profiled, and genomic DNA was the template. TCRdb analysed the reads with MiXCR anew, one entry per CDR3 protein. The sample records 200,000 to 250,000 distinct CDR3 sequences, roughly 50% being singletons. The TCR originated in a human donor with aplastic anemia. The chain employs TRBV7-9 and TRBJ2-7; 8 nucleotides line up with TRBD2. The sequenced material came from sorted CD4+, CD8+, or CD8+CD57+ T cells (not recorded which) from PBMCs. The CDR3 region is CASSSGGTYEQYF. The CDR3 nucleotides read TGTGCCAGCAGCAGCGGGGGAACCTACGAGCAGTACTTC.